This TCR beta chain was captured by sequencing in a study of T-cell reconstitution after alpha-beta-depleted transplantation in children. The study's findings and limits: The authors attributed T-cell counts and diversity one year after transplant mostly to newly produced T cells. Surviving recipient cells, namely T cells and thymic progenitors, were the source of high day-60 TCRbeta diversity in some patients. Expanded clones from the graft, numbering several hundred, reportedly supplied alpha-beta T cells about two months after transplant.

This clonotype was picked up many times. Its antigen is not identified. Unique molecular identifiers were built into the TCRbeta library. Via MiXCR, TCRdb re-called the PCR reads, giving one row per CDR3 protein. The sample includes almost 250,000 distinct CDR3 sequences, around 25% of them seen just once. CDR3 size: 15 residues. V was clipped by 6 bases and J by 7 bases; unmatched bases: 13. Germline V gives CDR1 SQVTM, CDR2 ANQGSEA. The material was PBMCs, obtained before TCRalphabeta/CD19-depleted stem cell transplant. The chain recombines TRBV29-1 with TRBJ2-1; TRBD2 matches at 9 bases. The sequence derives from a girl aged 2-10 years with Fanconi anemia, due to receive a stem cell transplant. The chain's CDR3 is CSVVLPSGRFNEQFF. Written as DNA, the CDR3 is TGCAGCGTCGTGCTGCCCAGCGGGAGGTTTAATGAGCAGTTCTTC.